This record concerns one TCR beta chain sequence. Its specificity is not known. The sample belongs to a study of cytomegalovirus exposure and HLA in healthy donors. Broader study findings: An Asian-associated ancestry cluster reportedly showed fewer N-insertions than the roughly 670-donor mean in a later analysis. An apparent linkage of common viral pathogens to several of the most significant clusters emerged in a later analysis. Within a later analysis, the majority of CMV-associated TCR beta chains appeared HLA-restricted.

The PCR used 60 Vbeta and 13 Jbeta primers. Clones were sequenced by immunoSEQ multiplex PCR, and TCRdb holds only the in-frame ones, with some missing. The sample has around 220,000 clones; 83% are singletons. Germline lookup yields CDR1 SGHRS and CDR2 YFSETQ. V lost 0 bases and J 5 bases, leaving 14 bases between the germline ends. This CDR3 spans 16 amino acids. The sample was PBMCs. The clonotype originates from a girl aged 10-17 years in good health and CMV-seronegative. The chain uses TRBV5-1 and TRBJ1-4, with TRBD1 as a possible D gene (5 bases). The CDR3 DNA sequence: TGCGCCAGCAGCTTGGGCACCAGGGCCCAAAATGAAAAACTGTTTTTT. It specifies CASSLGTRAQNEKLFF. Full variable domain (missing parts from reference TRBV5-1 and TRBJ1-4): KAGVTQTPRYLIKTRGQQVTLSCSPISGHRSVSWYQQTPGQGLQFLFEYFSETQRNKGNFPGRFSGRQFSNSRSEMNVSTLELGDSALYLCASSLGTRAQNEKLFFGSGTQLSVL.